The TCR beta chain under discussion was sequenced for a study of blood T cell repertoires in COVID-19. Germline assignment: CDR1 MGHRA and CDR2 YSYEKL. CDR3 size: 17 residues. V was pared by 6 bases and J by 4 bases, with 13 bases of the junction left unmatched. Study processing details: Nucleated cell number was recorded as an estimate derived from reference gene primer amplification. Sequencing used immunoSEQ multiplex PCR; TCRdb keeps in-frame clones, though not all of them. For V, J and clone size, that table is used; D and trimming come from the DNA. Of fewer than 90,000 clones in the sample, roughly 91% were seen once.

Sequencing input: peripheral blood. The V and J genes are TRBV4-1 and TRBJ2-2; TRBD2 aligns across 8 bases. This TCR was recovered from a human donor in a cohort sampled during active COVID-19. The CDR3 DNA sequence: TGCGCCAGCAGACTGGGCCTAGCGGGTCTTAGCACCGGGGAGCTGTTTTTT. It is translated as CASRLGLAGLSTGELFF.